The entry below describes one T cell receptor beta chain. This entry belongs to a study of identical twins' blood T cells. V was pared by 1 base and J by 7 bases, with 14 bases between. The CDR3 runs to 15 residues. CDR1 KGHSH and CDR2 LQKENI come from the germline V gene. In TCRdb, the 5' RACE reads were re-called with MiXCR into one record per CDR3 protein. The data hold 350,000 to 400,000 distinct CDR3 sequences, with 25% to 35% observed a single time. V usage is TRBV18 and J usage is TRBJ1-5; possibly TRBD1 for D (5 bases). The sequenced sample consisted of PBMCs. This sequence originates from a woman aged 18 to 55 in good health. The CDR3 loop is CASSPRRERRQPQHF. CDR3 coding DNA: TGTGCCAGCTCACCACGCAGGGAACGTCGACAGCCCCAGCATTTT.